The source of this T cell receptor beta chain is a study of graft-versus-host responses after intestinal transplantation. This CDR3 spans 15 amino acids. Germline CDR1 and CDR2: LNHNV and YYDKDF (reference sequence). Trimming left V 5 bases short and J 4 bases short, with 17 bases between. The assay was immunoSEQ multiplex PCR, and TCRdb's table has in-frame clones only and misses some. The profile covers 12,000 to 15,000 clones, with about 30% appearing a single time and around 5.7% taken by the ten largest. In its sample, this clone was seen once. This receptor was taken from a human patient who received an intestinal transplant. This specimen was alloreactive CD4+ T cells from a mixed lymphocyte reaction culture, taken before intestinal transplant. The subset denotes: CFSE-low proliferating T cells sorted from roughly 6-day pre-transplant mixed lymphocyte reaction (GvH or HvG direction). The V call is TRBV15, the J call TRBJ1-1; tentatively, D is TRBD1 (5 bases). CDR3 sequence: CATSGGGGLTTEAFF. CDR3 coding DNA: TGTGCCACCAGCGGCGGGGGGGGGTTGACCACTGAAGCTTTCTTT.